This TCR beta chain was sequenced during a study of CD8+ T cells in alopecia areata. Sorting used CD4, CD8alpha, NKG2D, NKG2ACE and other markers on pooled cutaneous lymph node cells. cDNA prepared by RNA extraction and subsequent reverse transcription served as the template for sequencing. Measured with immunoSEQ multiplex PCR; TCRdb has only the in-frame clones, and not every one. In total the sample includes approximately 300,000 clones, none of them seen once. For this clone: The germline and genes are mouse ones. The read halts 4 residues ahead of the CDR3 end, with the missing end drawn from the germline J gene.

Trimming pared 5 bases from V and 3 bases from J, leaving 10 bases between. Germline V gene data show CDR1 as FNHDT and CDR2 as SITEND (reference sequence). The CDR3 is 13 amino acids. This sequence was found in a C3H/HeJ mouse with alopecia areata. The strain's MHC: H2-k. The sample taken for sequencing was CD4+ T cells sorted from a lymph node. The rearrangement links TRBV19 to TRBJ2-3; D possibly corresponds to TRBD1 (5 bases). CDR3 bases read: TGTGCCAGCAGAGGGGTGGGAGCAGAA. This gives the protein CASRGVGAE. The whole CDR3 protein reads CASRGVGAETLYF. The full variable domain, its missing parts supplied by reference TRBV19 and TRBJ2-3, is GGIITQTPKFLIGQEGQKLTLKCQQNFNHDTMYWYRQDSGKGLRLIYYSITENDLQKGDLSEGYDASREKKSSFSLTVTSAQKNEMAVFLCASRGVGAETLYFGSGTRLTVL.